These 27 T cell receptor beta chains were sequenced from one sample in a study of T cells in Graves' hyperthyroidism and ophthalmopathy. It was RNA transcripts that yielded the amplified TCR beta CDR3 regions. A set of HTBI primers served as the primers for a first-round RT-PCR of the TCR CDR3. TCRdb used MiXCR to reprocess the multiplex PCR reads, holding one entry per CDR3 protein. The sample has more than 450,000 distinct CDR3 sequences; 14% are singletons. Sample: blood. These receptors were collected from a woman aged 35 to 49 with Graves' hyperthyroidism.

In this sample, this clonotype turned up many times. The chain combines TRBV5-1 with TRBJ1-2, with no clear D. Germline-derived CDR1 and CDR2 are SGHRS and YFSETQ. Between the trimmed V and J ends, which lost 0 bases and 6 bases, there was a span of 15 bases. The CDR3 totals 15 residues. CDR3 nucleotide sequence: TGCGCCAGCAGCTTGGTTCTGGGAACCGAAAATGGCTACACCTTC. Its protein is CASSLVLGTENGYTF.

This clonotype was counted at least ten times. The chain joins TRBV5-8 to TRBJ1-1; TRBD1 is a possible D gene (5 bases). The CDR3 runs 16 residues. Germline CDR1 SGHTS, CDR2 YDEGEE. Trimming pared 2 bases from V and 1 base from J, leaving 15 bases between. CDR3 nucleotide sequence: TGTGCCAGCAGCTTCGACCCCCAGGGCCGGAACACTGAAGCTTTCTTT. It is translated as CASSFDPQGRNTEAFF.

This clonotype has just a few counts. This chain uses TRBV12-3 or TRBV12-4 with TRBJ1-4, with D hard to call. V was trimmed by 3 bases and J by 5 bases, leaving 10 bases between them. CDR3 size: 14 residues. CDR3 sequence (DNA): TGTGCCAGCAGTTTCGGCGGGTTCAATGAAAAACTGTTTTTT. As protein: CASSFGGFNEKLFF.

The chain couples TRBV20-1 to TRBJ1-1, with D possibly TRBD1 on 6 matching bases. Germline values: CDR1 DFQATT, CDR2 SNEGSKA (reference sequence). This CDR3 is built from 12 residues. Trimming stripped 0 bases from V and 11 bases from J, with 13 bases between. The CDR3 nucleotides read TGCAGTGCTAGAGATACAGGGAGAAGCGCTTTCTTT. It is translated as CSARDTGRSAFF.

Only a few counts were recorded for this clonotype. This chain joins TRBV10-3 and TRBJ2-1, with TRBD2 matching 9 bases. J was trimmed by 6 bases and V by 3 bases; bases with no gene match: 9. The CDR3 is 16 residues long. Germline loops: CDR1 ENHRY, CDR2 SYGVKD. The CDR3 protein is CAISDGTSGPGNEQFF. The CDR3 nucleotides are TGTGCCATCAGTGATGGCACTAGCGGGCCAGGCAATGAGCAGTTCTTC.

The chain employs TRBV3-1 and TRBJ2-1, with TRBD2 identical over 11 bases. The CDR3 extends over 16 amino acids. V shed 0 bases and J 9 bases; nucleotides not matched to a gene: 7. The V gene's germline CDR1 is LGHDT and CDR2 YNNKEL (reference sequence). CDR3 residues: CASSQEDGLAGGEQFF. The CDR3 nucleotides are TGTGCCAGCAGCCAAGAAGATGGACTAGCGGGTGGTGAGCAGTTCTTC.

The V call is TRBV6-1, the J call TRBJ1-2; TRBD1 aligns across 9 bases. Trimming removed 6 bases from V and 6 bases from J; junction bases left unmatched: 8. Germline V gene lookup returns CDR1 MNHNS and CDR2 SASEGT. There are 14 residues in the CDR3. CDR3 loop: CASRRAGQGDGYTF. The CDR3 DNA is TGTGCCAGCAGACGGGCGGGACAGGGAGATGGCTACACCTTC.

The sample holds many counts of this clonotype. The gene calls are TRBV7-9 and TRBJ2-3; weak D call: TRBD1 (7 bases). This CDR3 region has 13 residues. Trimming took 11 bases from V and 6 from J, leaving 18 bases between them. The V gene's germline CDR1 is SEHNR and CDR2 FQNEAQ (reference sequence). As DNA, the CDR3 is TGTGCCGTGACTACCAGGGGGGCGGATACGCAGTATTTT. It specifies CAVTTRGADTQYF.

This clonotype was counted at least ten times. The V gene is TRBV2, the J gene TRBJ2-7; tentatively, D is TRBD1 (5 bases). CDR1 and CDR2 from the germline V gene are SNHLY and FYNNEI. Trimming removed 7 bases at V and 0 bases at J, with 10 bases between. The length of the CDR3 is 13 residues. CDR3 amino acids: CASMLDTSYEQYF. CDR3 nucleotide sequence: TGTGCCAGCATGCTGGACACCTCCTACGAGCAGTACTTC.

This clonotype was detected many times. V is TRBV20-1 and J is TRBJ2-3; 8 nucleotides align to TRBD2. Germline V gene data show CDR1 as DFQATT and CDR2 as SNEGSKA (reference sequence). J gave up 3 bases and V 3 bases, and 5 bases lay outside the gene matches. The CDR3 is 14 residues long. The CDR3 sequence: CSASQRERTDTQYF. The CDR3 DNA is TGCAGTGCTAGCCAGCGGGAGAGGACAGATACGCAGTATTTT.

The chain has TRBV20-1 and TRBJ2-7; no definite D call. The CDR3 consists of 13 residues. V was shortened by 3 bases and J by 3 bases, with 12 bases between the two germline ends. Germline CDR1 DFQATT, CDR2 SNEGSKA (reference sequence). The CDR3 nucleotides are TGCAGTGCTAGCGATCTAGTCTTCTACGAGCAGTACTTC. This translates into CSASDLVFYEQYF.

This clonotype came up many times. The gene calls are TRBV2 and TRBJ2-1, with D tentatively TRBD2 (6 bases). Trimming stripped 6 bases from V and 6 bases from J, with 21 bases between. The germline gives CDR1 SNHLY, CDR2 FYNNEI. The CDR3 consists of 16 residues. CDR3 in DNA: TGTGCCAGCAGCCCTCCAATAACGGGACTGCCCAATGAGCAGTTCTTC. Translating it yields CASSPPITGLPNEQFF.

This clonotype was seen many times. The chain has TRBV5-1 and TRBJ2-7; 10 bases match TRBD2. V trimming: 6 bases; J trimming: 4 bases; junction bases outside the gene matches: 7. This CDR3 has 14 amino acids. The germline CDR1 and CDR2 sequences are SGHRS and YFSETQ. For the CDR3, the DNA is TGCGCCAGCACCCCCGGGACTAGCGAATACGAGCAGTACTTC. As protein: CASTPGTSEYEQYF.

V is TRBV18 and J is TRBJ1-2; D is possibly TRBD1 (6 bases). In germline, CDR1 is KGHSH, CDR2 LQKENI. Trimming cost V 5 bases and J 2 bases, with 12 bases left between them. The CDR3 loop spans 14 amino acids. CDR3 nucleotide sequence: TGTGCCAGCTCATCCGGACAGATAAACTATGGCTACACCTTC. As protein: CASSSGQINYGYTF.

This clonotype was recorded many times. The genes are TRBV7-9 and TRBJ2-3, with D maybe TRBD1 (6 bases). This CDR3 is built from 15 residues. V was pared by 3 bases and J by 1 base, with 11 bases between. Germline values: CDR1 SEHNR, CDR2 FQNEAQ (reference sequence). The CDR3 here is CASSLYRDGTDTQYF. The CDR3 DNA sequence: TGTGCCAGCAGCTTGTACAGGGATGGCACAGATACGCAGTATTTT.

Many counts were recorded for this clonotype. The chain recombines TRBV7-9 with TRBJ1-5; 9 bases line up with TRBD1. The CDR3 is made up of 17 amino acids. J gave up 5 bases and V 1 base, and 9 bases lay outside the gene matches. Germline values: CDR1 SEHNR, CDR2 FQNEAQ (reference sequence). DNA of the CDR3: TGTGCCAGCAGCTTAGACCCCCTCCGGGACAGGGATCAGCCCCAGCATTTT. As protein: CASSLDPLRDRDQPQHF.

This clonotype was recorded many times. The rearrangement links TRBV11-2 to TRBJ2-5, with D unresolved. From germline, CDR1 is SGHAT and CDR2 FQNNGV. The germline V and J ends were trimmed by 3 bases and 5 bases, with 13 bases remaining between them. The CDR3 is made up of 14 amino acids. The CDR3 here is CASSFQLLGETQYF. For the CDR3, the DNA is TGTGCCAGCAGCTTCCAGCTCCTAGGGGAGACCCAGTACTTC. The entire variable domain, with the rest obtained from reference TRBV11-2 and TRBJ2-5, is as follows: EAGVAQSPRYKIIEKRQSVAFWCNPISGHATLYWYQQILGQGPKLLIQFQNNGVVDDSQLPKDRFSAERLKGVDSTLKIQPAKLEDSAVYLCASSFQLLGETQYFGPGTRLLVL.

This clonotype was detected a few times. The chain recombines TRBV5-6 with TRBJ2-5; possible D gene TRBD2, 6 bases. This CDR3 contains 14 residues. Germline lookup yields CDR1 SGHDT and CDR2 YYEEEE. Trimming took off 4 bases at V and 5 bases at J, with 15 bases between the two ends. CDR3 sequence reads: CASSKDLALETQYF. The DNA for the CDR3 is TGTGCCAGCAGCAAGGACCTAGCGCTGGAGACCCAGTACTTC. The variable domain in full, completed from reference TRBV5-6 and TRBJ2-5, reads DAGVTQSPTHLIKTRGQQVTLRCSPKSGHDTVSWYQQALGQGPQFIFQYYEEEERQRGNFPDRFSGHQFPNYSSELNVNALLLGDSALYLCASSKDLALETQYFGPGTRLLVL.

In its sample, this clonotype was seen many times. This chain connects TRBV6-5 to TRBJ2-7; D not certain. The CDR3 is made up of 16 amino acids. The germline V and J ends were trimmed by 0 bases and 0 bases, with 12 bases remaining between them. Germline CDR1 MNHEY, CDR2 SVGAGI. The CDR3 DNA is TGTGCCAGCAGTTACTCGCCCCAGCTGAGCTCCTACGAGCAGTACTTC. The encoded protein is CASSYSPQLSSYEQYF.

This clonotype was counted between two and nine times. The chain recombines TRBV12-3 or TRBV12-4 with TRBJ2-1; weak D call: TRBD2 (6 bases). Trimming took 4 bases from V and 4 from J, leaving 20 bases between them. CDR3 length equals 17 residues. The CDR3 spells CASSSTTYGRGYNEQFF. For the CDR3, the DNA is TGTGCCAGCAGTTCAACCACGTATGGGCGGGGATACAATGAGCAGTTCTTC.

Here the CDR3 reads CASREGGRGQETQYF. CDR3 sequence (DNA): TGTGCCAGCAGGGAGGGGGGGAGAGGCCAAGAGACCCAGTACTTC. V is TRBV3-1 and J is TRBJ2-5, with a possible D match to TRBD2 (7 bases). V lost 6 bases and J lost 1, with 15 bases in between. The length of the CDR3 is 15 residues. Germline-derived CDR1 and CDR2 are LGHDT and YNNKEL (reference sequence).

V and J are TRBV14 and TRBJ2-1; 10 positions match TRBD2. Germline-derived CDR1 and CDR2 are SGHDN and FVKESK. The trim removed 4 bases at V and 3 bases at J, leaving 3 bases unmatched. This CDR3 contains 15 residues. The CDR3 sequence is CASSPSGRHYNEQFF. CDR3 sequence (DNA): TGTGCCAGCAGCCCTAGCGGGAGACACTACAATGAGCAGTTCTTC.

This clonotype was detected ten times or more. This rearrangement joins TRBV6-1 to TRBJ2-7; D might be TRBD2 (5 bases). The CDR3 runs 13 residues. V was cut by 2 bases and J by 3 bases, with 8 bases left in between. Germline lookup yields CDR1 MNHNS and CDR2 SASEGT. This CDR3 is CASSERGGYEQYF. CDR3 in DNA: TGTGCCAGCAGTGAACGGGGTGGCTACGAGCAGTACTTC.

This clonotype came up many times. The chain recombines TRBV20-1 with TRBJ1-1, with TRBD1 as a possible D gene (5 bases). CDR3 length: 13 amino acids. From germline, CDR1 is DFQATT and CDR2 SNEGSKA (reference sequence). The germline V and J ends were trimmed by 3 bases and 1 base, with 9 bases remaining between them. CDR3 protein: CSASVGRNTEAFF. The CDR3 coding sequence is TGCAGTGCTAGTGTGGGGCGGAACACTGAAGCTTTCTTT.

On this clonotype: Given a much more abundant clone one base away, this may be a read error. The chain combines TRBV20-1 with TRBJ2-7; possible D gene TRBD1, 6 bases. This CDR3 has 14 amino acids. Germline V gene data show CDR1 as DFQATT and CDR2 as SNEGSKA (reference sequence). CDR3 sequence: CSARSAQGTYEQHF. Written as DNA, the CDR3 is TGCAGTGCTAGATCGGCTCAGGGGACCTACGAGCAGCACTTC.

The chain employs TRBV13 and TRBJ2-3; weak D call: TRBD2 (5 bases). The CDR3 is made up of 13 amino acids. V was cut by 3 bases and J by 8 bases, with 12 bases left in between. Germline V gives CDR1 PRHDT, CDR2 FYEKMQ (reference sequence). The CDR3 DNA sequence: TGTGCCAGCAGCTTGTCAGGAGGAGGTACGCAGTATTTT. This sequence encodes CASSLSGGGTQYF.

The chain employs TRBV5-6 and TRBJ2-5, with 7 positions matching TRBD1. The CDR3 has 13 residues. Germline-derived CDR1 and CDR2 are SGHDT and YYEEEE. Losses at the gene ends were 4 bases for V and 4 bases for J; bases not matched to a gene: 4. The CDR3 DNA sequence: TGTGCCAGCAGCAAACAGGGGAGAGAGACCCAGTACTTC. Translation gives CASSKQGRETQYF.